These 16 T cell receptor beta chains were all obtained from the same sample, sequenced in a study of CD8 T cells in ankylosing spondylitis. Each CDR3 protein is one row after TCRdb ran MiXCR on the 5' RACE reads. The profile shows 150,000 to 250,000 distinct CDR3 sequences, around 13% of them singletons. Material: blood, either unsorted or a sorted T cell fraction (not recorded which). These receptors were obtained from a male donor with ankylosing spondylitis or in good health (not recorded which).

The table lists this clonotype with a few counts. The J gene is TRBJ2-2, the V gene TRBV5-6; no definite D call. Trimming took off 4 bases at V and 2 bases at J, with 15 bases between the two ends. Germline CDR1 SGHDT, CDR2 YYEEEE. The CDR3 loop spans 16 amino acids. In nucleotides, the CDR3 is TGTGCCAGCAGCCCCACCACAGAGTTTAACACCGGGGAGCTGTTTTTT. The encoded protein is CASSPTTEFNTGELFF.

In its sample, this clonotype was seen many times. The rearrangement links TRBV4-1 to TRBJ1-2, with D perhaps TRBD1 (6 bases). Germline assignment: CDR1 MGHRA and CDR2 YSYEKL. Trimming left V 2 bases short and J 8 bases short, with 24 bases between. The CDR3 totals 17 residues. Here the CDR3 DNA reads TGCGCCAGCAGCCAATACGGCAGTGGGGGCCTCTTCGTCGGCTACACCTTC. As protein: CASSQYGSGGLFVGYTF.

The rearrangement links TRBV4-1 to TRBJ1-4; 9 nucleotides align to TRBD1. V lost 4 bases, J lost 8 bases, and 5 bases stayed unmatched. Germline-derived CDR1 and CDR2 are MGHRA and YSYEKL. The CDR3 has 14 amino acids. CDR3 coding DNA: TGCGCCAGCAGCCGGGGACAGGGCCAAGAAAAACTGTTTTTT. This encodes CASSRGQGQEKLFF.

The V and J genes are TRBV5-6 and TRBJ2-7, with 9 bases matching TRBD1. Per germline, CDR1 SGHDT and CDR2 YYEEEE. With V trimmed by 3 bases and J by 2 bases, 9 bases remained unmatched. This CDR3 contains 16 residues. The CDR3 DNA reads TGTGCCAGCAGCTCGGAGGGCGGGACAGGGCCCTACGAGCAGTACTTC. Residues: CASSSEGGTGPYEQYF. Using reference TRBV5-6 and TRBJ2-7 for the parts outside the CDR3, the full variable domain is DAGVTQSPTHLIKTRGQQVTLRCSPKSGHDTVSWYQQALGQGPQFIFQYYEEEERQRGNFPDRFSGHQFPNYSSELNVNALLLGDSALYLCASSSEGGTGPYEQYFGPGTRLTVT.

This clonotype has at least ten counts. The chain carries TRBV5-1 and TRBJ1-2; D unresolved. This CDR3 is built from 12 residues. Deletions cut 0 bases from V and 6 bases from J, with 6 bases between. Germline loops: CDR1 SGHRS, CDR2 YFSETQ. Here the CDR3 DNA reads TGCGCCAGCAGCTTGGACAGAGATGGCTACACCTTC. This codes for CASSLDRDGYTF.

V and J are TRBV27 and TRBJ2-1, with TRBD2 matching 7 bases. Germline assignment: CDR1 MNHEY and CDR2 SMNVEV (reference sequence). V was clipped by 9 bases and J by 4 bases; unmatched bases: 9. The CDR3 covers 14 residues. CDR3 sequence: CASVAGGTYNEQFF. As DNA, the CDR3 is TGTGCCAGTGTAGCGGGCGGTACATACAATGAGCAGTTCTTC.

The chain carries TRBV12-3 or TRBV12-4 and TRBJ2-7; D remains ambiguous. CDR3 length: 13 amino acids. V was trimmed by 0 bases and J by 3 bases, leaving 6 bases between them. The CDR3 is CASSLADFYEQYF. The CDR3 DNA follows: TGTGCCAGCAGTTTAGCTGACTTCTACGAGCAGTACTTC.

This clonotype was observed a few times. The chain has TRBV12-3 or TRBV12-4 and TRBJ2-2, with a tentative D call TRBD2 (5 bases). This CDR3 spans 15 amino acids. Deletions cut 5 bases from V and 0 bases from J, with 10 bases between. This CDR3 is CASSRPGTNTGELFF. CDR3 nucleotides: TGTGCCAGCAGTAGACCGGGAACGAACACCGGGGAGCTGTTTTTT.

This clonotype was picked up many times. This chain connects TRBV12-3 or TRBV12-4 to TRBJ2-1, with TRBD1 as a possible D gene (6 bases). V gave up 5 bases and J gave up 4 bases, with 15 bases separating them. The CDR3 covers 15 residues. The CDR3 spells CASSINRDTYNEQFF. CDR3 coding DNA: TGTGCCAGCAGTATAAACCGGGACACATACAATGAGCAGTTCTTC.

This chain connects TRBV7-9 to TRBJ1-1; 10 bases line up with TRBD1. V shed 5 bases and J 6 bases; nucleotides not matched to a gene: 3. The CDR3 is 13 amino acids. The germline CDR1 and CDR2 sequences are SEHNR and FQNEAQ (reference sequence). CDR3: CASSPTGGPEAFF. CDR3 nucleotide sequence: TGTGCCAGCAGCCCGACAGGGGGCCCTGAAGCTTTCTTT.

This clonotype was detected a few times. The V gene is TRBV4-1, the J gene TRBJ1-1; 10 nucleotides match TRBD1. J gave up 4 bases and V 4 bases, and 3 bases lay outside the gene matches. Germline CDR1 reads MGHRA; CDR2 reads YSYEKL. The CDR3 runs to 14 residues. CDR3: CASSPRDRGTEAFF. In nucleotides, the CDR3 is TGCGCCAGCAGCCCCCGGGACAGGGGCACTGAAGCTTTCTTT.

CDR3 in amino acids: CSAKDTPIGANEAFF. The DNA for the CDR3 is TGCAGTGCTAAGGACACTCCCATAGGTGCGAATGAAGCTTTCTTT. This chain joins TRBV20-1 and TRBJ1-1; D is perhaps TRBD1 (5 bases). The germline CDR1 and CDR2 sequences are DFQATT and SNEGSKA (reference sequence). The CDR3 has 15 residues. Trimming left V 4 bases short and J 7 bases short, with 22 bases between.

The gene calls are TRBV9 and TRBJ2-3, with a tentative D call TRBD2 (6 bases). The CDR3 consists of 14 residues. Trimming removed 0 bases from V and 5 bases from J, with 10 bases in between. Germline V gives CDR1 SGDLS, CDR2 YYNGEE. This chain's CDR3 is CASSVVSSVDTQYF. The CDR3 DNA reads as TGTGCCAGCAGCGTAGTGTCTAGCGTAGATACGCAGTATTTT.

This clonotype was detected only a few times. The chain joins TRBV3-1 to TRBJ2-3; 10 nucleotides match TRBD2. V trimming: 4 bases; J trimming: 3 bases; junction bases outside the gene matches: 7. The CDR3 covers 16 residues. From germline, CDR1 is LGHDT and CDR2 YNNKEL (reference sequence). The CDR3 here is CASSLGAGGLTDTQYF. As DNA, the CDR3 is TGTGCCAGCAGCCTTGGAGCGGGGGGGCTAACAGATACGCAGTATTTT.

Notes on this clonotype: A read error may be the cause here, since a much bigger clone is one base away. This chain joins TRBV4-2 and TRBJ2-2, with D possibly matching TRBD2 (5 bases). The length of the CDR3 is 23 residues. CDR1 and CDR2 (germline): LGHNA, YNFKEQ. DNA for the CDR3: TGTGCCAGCAGCCATCTCCCGCTAGGAGGACTCCCCTCCTACTCATCGAACACCGTGGAGCTGTTTTTT. It codes for CASSHLPLGGLPSYSSNTVELFF.

CDR3 in amino acids: CASRPEGTSGRRTDTQYF. As DNA, the CDR3 is TGTGCCAGCAGGCCAGAGGGGACTAGCGGGAGGAGGACAGATACGCAGTATTTT. The V call is TRBV11-2, the J call TRBJ2-3; 15 nucleotides align to TRBD2. Unmatched junction bases numbered 10, after V lost 6 bases and J lost 3 bases. This CDR3 has 18 amino acids. CDR1 is SGHAT, CDR2 FQNNGV, per germline.